The entry below gives a single T cell receptor beta chain sequence along with its context. What it binds is unknown. The source of the sample is a study of cytomegalovirus exposure and HLA in healthy donors. Study findings and constraints: A prior analysis recorded that most TCR beta V segments were productive about 87% or about 30% of the time. It emerged from a later analysis that several of the most significant clusters appeared to be linked to common viral pathogens.

As for the donors, each was a healthy bone marrow donor. The PCR employed 60 Vbeta primers together with 13 Jbeta primers. Clones were read by immunoSEQ multiplex PCR, and TCRdb kept only the in-frame ones, dropping some. The sample contains about 170,000 clones, approximately 84% of which appear only once. This CDR3 region has 17 residues. Germline CDR1 and CDR2: SNHLY and FYNNEI. V lost 7 bases and J 4 bases, leaving 24 bases between the germline ends. Sequencing was carried out using PBMCs. The V call is TRBV2, the J call TRBJ2-3; maybe TRBD2 (6 bases). The sequence derives from a girl between 5 and 17 years old in good health and CMV-seropositive. CDR3 sequence reads: CASNGFEREPFPDTQYF. The DNA for the CDR3 is TGTGCCAGCAATGGATTTGAACGGGAGCCCTTCCCAGATACGCAGTATTTT.